This T cell receptor (beta chain) was retrieved from a study of blood T cell repertoires in COVID-19. Libraries were prepared by immunoSEQ multiplex PCR; TCRdb keeps only in-frame clonotypes and omits some of them. The table shows over 300,000 clones, with roughly 90% occurring only once. In assigning cohorts, the study relied on participant-reported clinical history. The sample comprised PBMCs or T cells enriched from blood (not recorded which). The source is a woman younger than 45 with acute COVID-19.

CDR3 DNA sequence: TGTGCCAGCAGCGCCCCCGGGACTAGCGGGGGGAGAAGCACAGATACGCAGTATTTT. Protein: CASSAPGTSGGRSTDTQYF. The chain combines TRBV9 with TRBJ2-3; 15 bases match TRBD2. This CDR3 region has 19 residues. Germline V gives CDR1 SGDLS, CDR2 YYNGEE. V was clipped by 3 bases and J by 0 bases; unmatched bases: 8.